These 32 T cell receptor beta chains were all obtained from the same sample, sequenced in a study of beta chain features in type 1 diabetes. Findings of the study overall: The study found moderately but significantly shorter TCRB CDR3s in all four CD4+ subsets of Type 1 diabetes patients.

These TCRs are of unknown antigen specificity. Expressed TCRB transcripts were sequenced, since all the RNA that had been isolated was reverse transcribed. The repertoire was sequenced with immunoSEQ multiplex PCR; TCRdb's copy has only in-frame clones and lacks some. The sample yields more than 250,000 clones, roughly 20% seen once. The sequencing input was naive CD4+ T cells from blood. These receptors originate from a woman aged 40 to 55 with type 1 diabetes.

The chain carries TRBV2 and TRBJ2-5; 7 bases align to TRBD1. The CDR3 runs to 12 residues. The V segment lost 8 bases and the J segment 4 bases; nucleotides outside the gene matches: 4. From germline, CDR1 is SNHLY and CDR2 FYNNEI. CDR3 bases: TGTGCCAGCGAGGGGGCTTCAGAGACCCAGTACTTC. Translating it yields CASEGASETQYF.

The genes are TRBV6-6 and TRBJ1-1; D ambiguous. The CDR3 has 14 amino acids. Deletions cut 6 bases from V and 1 base from J, with 12 bases between. Germline CDR1 MNHNY, CDR2 SVGAGI (reference sequence). The DNA of the CDR3 is TGTGCCAGCAGCCCTCGCAGTGGGAACACTGAAGCTTTCTTT. Translated, it gives CASSPRSGNTEAFF.

This sequence joins TRBV19 and TRBJ2-3; no reliable D call. In germline, CDR1 is LNHDA, CDR2 SQIVND (reference sequence). Trimming cost V 5 bases and J 0 bases, with 6 bases left between them. CDR3 size: 13 residues. This CDR3 reads CASSSSSTDTQYF. Here the CDR3 DNA reads TGTGCCAGTAGTTCCTCTAGCACAGATACGCAGTATTTT.

This chain joins TRBV29-1 and TRBJ1-1; 8 bases match TRBD1. The CDR3 length is 13 residues. CDR1 SQVTM and CDR2 ANQGSEA come from the germline V gene. With 6 bases clipped from V and 1 base from J, the junction kept 4 bases outside the gene matches. CDR3 sequence reads: CSVRQGRNTEAFF. The CDR3 bases are TGCAGCGTCCGACAGGGGCGGAACACTGAAGCTTTCTTT.

V and J are TRBV7-9 and TRBJ2-7; perhaps TRBD2 as D (6 bases). Germline V CDR1 and CDR2: SEHNR, FQNEAQ (reference sequence). The CDR3 totals 14 residues. Trimming took 5 bases from V and 5 from J, leaving 16 bases between them. CDR3 DNA: TGTGCCAGCAGCGCCTACGGGGGTGACCACGAGCAGTACTTC. Translated, it gives CASSAYGGDHEQYF.

The table lists this clone with a few counts. The chain carries TRBV29-1 and TRBJ2-7; D call uncertain. Germline V CDR1 and CDR2: SQVTM, ANQGSEA. Trimming pared 5 bases from V and 3 bases from J, leaving 14 bases between. The CDR3 sequence is 13 residues long. CDR3 amino acids: CSVLVQSSYEQYF. The DNA for the CDR3 is TGCAGCGTTTTGGTACAGTCAAGCTACGAGCAGTACTTC.

The chain has TRBV2 and TRBJ1-1, with TRBD1 as a possible D gene (5 bases). CDR3 length: 15 amino acids. Trimming shortened V by 1 base and J by 4 bases, and 13 bases separated the two germline ends. Germline lookup yields CDR1 SNHLY and CDR2 FYNNEI. CDR3 region: CASSEGGGATTEAFF. The CDR3 nucleotides read TGTGCCAGCAGTGAAGGTGGAGGGGCGACCACTGAAGCTTTCTTT.

The chain recombines TRBV7-2 with TRBJ2-5; 7 bases are a match to TRBD2. The V gene's germline CDR1 is SGHTA and CDR2 FQGNSA. This CDR3 is built from 14 residues. V shed 6 bases, J shed 5 bases, and the junction held 9 bases outside the gene matches. The CDR3 region is CASRTPGGSETQYF. The CDR3, as DNA: TGTGCCAGCAGAACGCCGGGCGGGAGTGAGACCCAGTACTTC.

This clone has only a few counts. The chain recombines TRBV10-3 with TRBJ1-4; 10 bases are a match to TRBD1. This CDR3 has 16 residues. Looked up from germline, CDR1 is ENHRY and CDR2 is SYGVKD. V was clipped by 6 bases and J by 6 bases; unmatched bases: 10. As DNA, the CDR3 is TGTGCCATCAGAGCGGGGACAGGGGAAGCTTATGAAAAACTGTTTTTT. Translation: CAIRAGTGEAYEKLFF.

This chain connects TRBV25-1 to TRBJ1-2, with D hard to call. The CDR3 has 11 residues. Germline-derived CDR1 and CDR2 are MGHDK and SYGVNS. Deletions cut 1 base from V and 8 bases from J, with 5 bases between. The CDR3 is CASSESRGYTF. DNA of the CDR3: TGTGCCAGCAGTGAATCACGGGGCTACACCTTC.

This chain connects TRBV27 to TRBJ1-1; 7 bases line up with TRBD1. This CDR3 is built from 15 residues. The V and J ends lost 6 bases and 1 base, in that order; junction bases with no gene match: 8. The germline V gene has CDR1 MNHEY and CDR2 SMNVEV (reference sequence). CDR3 nucleotide sequence: TGTGCCAGCAGAGTTACAGGGGCGTGGAACACTGAAGCTTTCTTT. It codes for CASRVTGAWNTEAFF.

This clone was seen a few times. At the DNA level, this CDR3 is encoded by other sequences in the same sample as well. The genes are TRBV7-2 and TRBJ2-7; the match to TRBD1 covers 9 bases. Germline CDR1 SGHTA, CDR2 FQGNSA. CDR3 length: 15 residues. The V gene end was trimmed by 4 bases and the J gene end by 2 bases; junction bases not matched to a gene: 6. CDR3 in amino acids: CASSSGTGKTYEQYF. Here the CDR3 DNA reads TGTGCCAGCAGCTCCGGGACAGGGAAGACCTACGAGCAGTACTTC.

The rearrangement uses TRBV5-6 and TRBJ2-7; the match to TRBD1 covers 9 bases. The CDR3 extends over 14 amino acids. CDR1 and CDR2 (germline): SGHDT, YYEEEE. Unmatched junction bases numbered 9, after V lost 4 bases and J lost 7 bases. As DNA, the CDR3 is TGTGCCAGCAGCCCGGAAGACAGGGGGGGTGAGCAGTACTTC. The encoded protein is CASSPEDRGGEQYF. Full variable domain (missing parts from reference TRBV5-6 and TRBJ2-7): DAGVTQSPTHLIKTRGQQVTLRCSPKSGHDTVSWYQQALGQGPQFIFQYYEEEERQRGNFPDRFSGHQFPNYSSELNVNALLLGDSALYLCASSPEDRGGEQYFGPGTRLTVT.

The V call is TRBV28, the J call TRBJ1-5, with unresolved D. Germline V gene data show CDR1 as MDHEN and CDR2 as SYDVKM. The length of the CDR3 is 12 residues. The V end was cut by 7 bases, the J end by 5 bases, with 9 bases between. CDR3 sequence: CASTMIDQPQHF. The CDR3 region has the DNA TGTGCCAGCACCATGATAGATCAGCCCCAGCATTTT.

This clone appeared a few times. The chain uses TRBV5-1 and TRBJ2-3; maybe TRBD1 (6 bases). Per germline, CDR1 SGHRS and CDR2 YFSETQ. The CDR3 is 15 amino acids. With 0 bases removed from V and 3 bases from J, the gap between germline ends came to 11 bases. This chain's CDR3 is CASSLEQGRTDTQYF. CDR3 bases: TGCGCCAGCAGCTTGGAACAGGGTCGGACAGATACGCAGTATTTT.

There are a few counts of this clone. The gene calls are TRBV15 and TRBJ1-2; D remains ambiguous. Between the trimmed V and J ends, which lost 4 bases and 0 bases, there was a span of 6 bases. Per germline, CDR1 LNHNV and CDR2 YYDKDF (reference sequence). This CDR3 region has 13 residues. CDR3 sequence reads: CATSIQSNYGYTF. DNA for the CDR3: TGTGCCACCAGCATTCAGTCTAACTATGGCTACACCTTC.

The J gene is TRBJ2-1, the V gene TRBV7-9; perhaps TRBD1 as D (6 bases). The CDR3 runs to 16 residues. Germline-derived CDR1 and CDR2 are SEHNR and FQNEAQ (reference sequence). The ends were cut back, 5 bases at V and 2 bases at J, with 16 bases in the middle. The CDR3 is CASSIGTTTAYNEQFF. CDR3 DNA: TGTGCCAGCAGCATTGGGACAACCACTGCCTACAATGAGCAGTTCTTC. Combining the CDR3 with reference TRBV7-9 and TRBJ2-1 gives the whole variable domain DTGVSQNPRHKITKRGQNVTFRCDPISEHNRLYWYRQTLGQGPEFLTYFQNEAQLEKSRLLSDRFSAERPKGSFSTLEIQRTEQGDSAMYLCASSIGTTTAYNEQFFGPGTRLTVL.

This clone was counted between two and nine times. As DNA, the CDR3 is TGTGCCTGGAGTGGTACTAGCGAGAGCACAGATACGCAGTATTTT. Its translation is CAWSGTSESTDTQYF. The chain couples TRBV30 to TRBJ2-3; 7 nucleotides align to TRBD2. The CDR3 is 15 amino acids. Per the germline V gene, CDR1 is GTSNPN and CDR2 is SVGIG (reference sequence). V was clipped by 1 base and J by 0 bases; unmatched bases: 4. Looking up the rest from reference TRBV30 and TRBJ2-3 gives the full variable domain: SQTIHQWPATLVQPVGSPLSLECTVEGTSNPNLYWYRQAAGRGLQLLFYSVGIGQISSEVPQNLSASRPQDRQFILSSKKLLLSDSGFYLCAWSGTSESTDTQYFGPGTRLTVL.

This clone appeared a few times. The chain recombines TRBV28 with TRBJ2-4; perhaps TRBD1 as D (8 bases). The CDR3 loop spans 15 amino acids. In germline, CDR1 is MDHEN, CDR2 SYDVKM. V lost 6 bases to trimming and J lost 5 bases, with 17 bases between them. CDR3 nucleotide sequence: TGTGCCAGCAGCCATGGACAGGGAGGGGAAAACATTCAGTACTTC. Translation: CASSHGQGGENIQYF.

There are a few counts of this clone. V is TRBV7-2 and J is TRBJ1-4; tentatively, D is TRBD1 (6 bases). The V and J ends lost 5 bases and 0 bases respectively, with 13 bases between them. This CDR3 region has 16 residues. Germline values: CDR1 SGHTA, CDR2 FQGNSA. The CDR3 loop is CASSARQVATNEKLFF. In DNA, the CDR3 is TGTGCCAGCAGCGCCCGACAGGTTGCAACTAATGAAAAACTGTTTTTT.

There are a few counts of this clone. The sample carries other DNA sequences with the same CDR3. The V call is TRBV30, the J call TRBJ1-1, with 7 bases fitting TRBD1. The length of the CDR3 is 13 residues. The V and J ends lost 5 bases and 4 bases, in that order; junction bases with no gene match: 7. Germline V gives CDR1 GTSNPN, CDR2 SVGIG (reference sequence). In DNA form, the CDR3 reads TGTGCCTGGGGCCGACAGGGCGGCACTGAAGCTTTCTTT. Residues: CAWGRQGGTEAFF. Full variable domain (missing parts from reference TRBV30 and TRBJ1-1): SQTIHQWPATLVQPVGSPLSLECTVEGTSNPNLYWYRQAAGRGLQLLFYSVGIGQISSEVPQNLSASRPQDRQFILSSKKLLLSDSGFYLCAWGRQGGTEAFFGQGTRLTVV.

The V and J genes are TRBV18 and TRBJ1-1; D ambiguous. The V end lost 5 bases, the J end lost 1 base, and 14 bases lay between the germline ends. CDR1 and CDR2 (germline): KGHSH, LQKENI. This CDR3 is built from 15 residues. The CDR3 region is CASSSSGVANTEAFF. As DNA, the CDR3 is TGTGCCAGCTCATCCTCCGGGGTGGCGAACACTGAAGCTTTCTTT.

V usage is TRBV5-4 and J usage is TRBJ2-1; possible D gene TRBD2, 6 bases. The CDR3 is 15 residues long. Germline assignment: CDR1 SGHNT and CDR2 YYREEE (reference sequence). Trimming took off 1 base at V and 4 bases at J, with 12 bases between the two ends. The CDR3 DNA reads as TGTGCCAGCAGCTTGAACGGGGGTCAATACAATGAGCAGTTCTTC. As protein: CASSLNGGQYNEQFF.

This clone was seen more than once but under ten times. The J gene is TRBJ2-2, the V gene TRBV6-5; a weak D match, TRBD2 (5 bases). Germline CDR1 MNHEY, CDR2 SVGAGI. This CDR3 is 13 amino acids long. V was clipped by 5 bases and J by 4 bases, with 8 bases between them. The CDR3 protein is CASSGRGTGELFF. CDR3 in DNA: TGTGCCAGCAGTGGACGGGGCACCGGGGAGCTGTTTTTT.

This clone was counted a few times. This chain uses TRBV29-1 with TRBJ1-1; TRBD1 matches 9 bases. The CDR3 is made up of 12 amino acids. Trimming removed 6 bases from V and 4 bases from J; junction bases left unmatched: 3. CDR1 SQVTM and CDR2 ANQGSEA come from the germline V gene. In DNA, the CDR3 is TGCAGCGTCGACAGGGGGTTCACTGAAGCTTTCTTT. Amino acid sequence: CSVDRGFTEAFF.

This clone was observed a few times. The V and J genes are TRBV29-1 and TRBJ1-1; possible D gene TRBD1, 5 bases. V was clipped by 5 bases and J by 1 base, with 11 bases between them. The CDR3 has 13 residues. CDR1 is SQVTM and CDR2 is ANQGSEA in the germline V gene. The CDR3 loop reads CSVRSGQNTEAFF. The CDR3 nucleotides are TGCAGCGTTCGGTCAGGGCAGAACACTGAAGCTTTCTTT. Full variable domain (outside the CDR3, taken from reference TRBV29-1 and TRBJ1-1): SAVISQKPSRDICQRGTSLTIQCQVDSQVTMMFWYRQQPGQSLTLIATANQGSEATYESGFVIDKFPISRPNLTFSTLTVSNMSPEDSSIYLCSVRSGQNTEAFFGQGTRLTVV.

The CDR3 DNA reads as TGTGCCAGTAGTGTGGGGGCTGGCACTGAAGCTTTCTTT. This gives the protein CASSVGAGTEAFF. The rearrangement joins TRBV19 to TRBJ1-1; D is possibly TRBD1 (6 bases). This CDR3 has 13 residues. Trimming removed 5 bases from V and 4 bases from J, with 11 bases in between. From germline, CDR1 is LNHDA and CDR2 SQIVND (reference sequence).

The chain joins TRBV20-1 to TRBJ1-2; the D gene is possibly TRBD1 (5 bases). Between the trimmed V and J ends, which lost 5 bases and 6 bases, there was a span of 10 bases. The CDR3 is 11 residues long. Germline V gives CDR1 DFQATT, CDR2 SNEGSKA (reference sequence). The CDR3 DNA follows: TGCAGTGCTGAGGACATTCATGGCTACACCTTC. Residues: CSAEDIHGYTF.

This chain joins TRBV4-3 and TRBJ2-3; D is uncertain. V shed 0 bases and J shed 3 bases, with 4 bases lying between them. This CDR3 is built from 13 residues. Germline CDR1 reads LGHNA; CDR2 reads YSLEER. In DNA, the CDR3 is TGCGCCAGCAGCCAAGATACTACAGATACGCAGTATTTT. Amino acid sequence: CASSQDTTDTQYF.

The V gene is TRBV7-9, the J gene TRBJ1-1; possibly TRBD1 for D (5 bases). V was pared by 3 bases and J by 4 bases, with 12 bases between. Germline CDR1 SEHNR, CDR2 FQNEAQ (reference sequence). The CDR3 extends over 14 amino acids. The CDR3 region is CASSFSADSTEAFF. The CDR3 DNA is TGTGCCAGCAGCTTCTCGGCAGACAGCACTGAAGCTTTCTTT.

The J gene is TRBJ2-1, the V gene TRBV28; a possible D gene is TRBD2 (6 bases). CDR1 and CDR2 (germline): MDHEN, SYDVKM. Trimming cost V 5 bases and J 1 base, with 12 bases left between them. The CDR3 has 15 amino acids. CDR3 region: CASSLLRESYNEQFF. The DNA for the CDR3 is TGTGCCAGCAGTCTCCTCCGGGAGTCCTACAATGAGCAGTTCTTC.

The chain uses TRBV29-1 and TRBJ1-1; TRBD1 is a possible D gene (5 bases). Trimming removed 0 bases at V and 3 bases at J, with 17 bases between. CDR3 length: 16 residues. CDR1 and CDR2 (germline): SQVTM, ANQGSEA. This CDR3 is CSVEEVAGRRDTEAFF. CDR3 nucleotide sequence: TGCAGCGTTGAAGAAGTGGCAGGGCGGAGGGACACTGAAGCTTTCTTT.